The 6 T cell receptor beta chains below come from one sample, sequenced in a study of T-cell memory formation after mild COVID-19 (dated by TCRdb to about 2021). The library was made by 5' RACE. Sequencing was performed on an Illumina NovaSeq 6000. TCRdb trimmed public reads at Q25 via fastp, called clones via MiXCR and kept in-frame beta chains. Rows merge per CDR3 protein into single entries with the most common DNA and genes. This sample is represented by under 400,000 distinct CDR3 sequences; around 27% of them were singletons. In total, the top ten clones hold 13% of the sample. Input material: PBMCs or a T cell subset sorted from them (not recorded which). The source is an adult woman who had mild COVID-19 (a few samples of this study predate the infection). The sample titles of this study are shuffled in the database, so cell type and time point are left out; the donor was told from shared clones.

The rearrangement links TRBV20-1 to TRBJ2-1; D unclear. Trimming pared 4 bases from V and 0 bases from J, leaving 16 bases between. Germline CDR1 is DFQATT and CDR2 is SNEGSKA (reference sequence). The CDR3 loop spans 16 amino acids. CDR3 sequence reads: CSAIALDRGSYNEQFF. In DNA form, the CDR3 reads TGCAGTGCTATAGCCTTGGACCGCGGCTCCTACAATGAGCAGTTCTTC.

This clonotype was seen only a few times. V gene TRBV3-1 combines with J gene TRBJ1-2; the D is unclear. The CDR3 is 16 amino acids. Germline CDR1 reads LGHDT; CDR2 reads YNNKEL (reference sequence). V shed 3 bases and J shed 2 bases, with 16 bases lying between them. The CDR3 DNA follows: TGTGCCAGCAGCCACTCTCCGACTCCTAAGAACTATGGCTACACCTTC. Encoded protein: CASSHSPTPKNYGYTF.

This clonotype was counted a few times. This chain connects TRBV20-1 to TRBJ2-2; 9 bases are shared with TRBD2. The CDR3 loop spans 15 amino acids. Germline loops: CDR1 DFQATT, CDR2 SNEGSKA (reference sequence). J lost 5 bases, V lost 5 bases, and 9 bases had no gene match. The CDR3, as DNA: TGCAGTGCTCGTCCTAGCGGGGAGGGAACCGGGGAGCTGTTTTTT. This gives the protein CSARPSGEGTGELFF.

The chain has TRBV24-1 and TRBJ2-1; unclear D gene. This CDR3 has 15 residues. Germline CDR1 and CDR2: KGHDR and SFDVKD. Trimming removed 0 bases at V and 6 bases at J, with 11 bases between. CDR3 nucleotide sequence: TGTGCCACCAGTGATTTGGGTGGATCTGGCAATGAGCAGTTCTTC. This encodes CATSDLGGSGNEQFF.

V is TRBV7-6 and J is TRBJ2-1; 14 bases align to TRBD2. The ends lost 5 bases at V and 6 bases at J; junction bases unmatched: 9. Germline values: CDR1 SGHVS, CDR2 FNYEAQ. CDR3 length: 17 amino acids. The CDR3 sequence: CASSPRGLAGVTNEQFF. Here the CDR3 DNA reads TGTGCCAGCAGCCCCAGGGGACTAGCGGGGGTTACCAATGAGCAGTTCTTC.

The chain links TRBV12-3 or TRBV12-4 to TRBJ1-1; D remains unclear. Between the trimmed V and J ends, which lost 10 bases and 4 bases, there was a span of 10 bases. The CDR3 has 11 residues. The chain's CDR3 is CANKGGTEAFF. As DNA, the CDR3 is TGTGCCAACAAAGGAGGCACTGAAGCTTTCTTT.